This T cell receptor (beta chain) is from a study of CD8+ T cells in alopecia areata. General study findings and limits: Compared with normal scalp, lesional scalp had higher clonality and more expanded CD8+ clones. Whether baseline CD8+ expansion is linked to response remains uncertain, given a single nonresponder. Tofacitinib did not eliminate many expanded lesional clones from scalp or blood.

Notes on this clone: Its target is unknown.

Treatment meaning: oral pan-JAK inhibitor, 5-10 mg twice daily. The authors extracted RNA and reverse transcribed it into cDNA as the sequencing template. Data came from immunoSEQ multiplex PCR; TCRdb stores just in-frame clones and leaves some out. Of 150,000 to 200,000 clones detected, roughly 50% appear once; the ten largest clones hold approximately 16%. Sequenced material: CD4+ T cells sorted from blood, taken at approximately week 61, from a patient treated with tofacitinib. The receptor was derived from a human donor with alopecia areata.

The CDR3 DNA reads as TGCAGCGTGGGGAGTGTCTCGAACACCTATGGCTACACCTTC. Translation gives CSVGSVSNTYGYTF. The chain joins TRBV29-1 to TRBJ1-2; D is undetermined. Germline V CDR1 and CDR2: SQVTM, ANQGSEA. Trimming left V 6 bases short and J 4 bases short, with 18 bases between. The CDR3 sequence is 14 residues long.